The clone carrying this T cell receptor beta chain occurred once. Its antigen remains unknown. The table came from immunoSEQ multiplex PCR; TCRdb's copy has only in-frame clones and leaves some out. Of approximately 620,000 clones in the sample, 97% were seen once. This sample was taken from a study of shared clonotypes between healthy human individuals. The CDR3 is 15 residues long. V was cut by 3 bases and J by 4 bases, with 15 bases left in between. Germline V gene sequence: CDR1 LNHDA, CDR2 SQIVND (reference sequence). Notes on the study in general: Large sequencing depth failed to make sorted-subset sequencing complete, rarefaction showed.

This receptor was obtained from a woman between 25 and 40 years old in good health. V and J are TRBV19 and TRBJ1-2; D remains ambiguous. Input material: naive CD4+ T cells sorted from blood. Subset of the sample: CD45RA+ positively selected. As DNA, the CDR3 is TGTGCCAGTAGTATCCAACCCCCAGGCCCCTATGGCTACACCTTC. Its protein is CASSIQPPGPYGYTF.